This TCR beta chain was sequenced in a study of blood T cell repertoires in COVID-19. Study overall: Italy, Spain and the United States were the sources of the convalescent and acute COVID-19 samples. T cells, B-cell-depleted T cells, or PBMCs supplied cDNA or gDNA.

The CDR3 runs to 15 residues. Trimming stripped 5 bases from V and 8 bases from J, with 19 bases between. Germline V gene lookup returns CDR1 SGHVS and CDR2 FQNEAQ. Original data processing: Estimation of nucleated cell counts was performed using reference gene primer amplification. Sequencing used immunoSEQ multiplex PCR; TCRdb keeps in-frame clones, though not all of them. D and trimming were read from the DNA, whereas the V and J calls and clone size are those reported in that table. The sample holds 68,000 or so clones; over 75% are singletons and the top ten take 7.3%. Seattle enrolled patients during active infection and tracked them longitudinally.

Input material: peripheral blood. The TCR sequence derives from a man aged 35 to 55 with COVID-19, enrolled during active disease. The chain couples TRBV7-8 to TRBJ1-3, with D maybe TRBD1 (6 bases). The DNA for the CDR3 is TGTGCCAGCAGCCCGCGCAGGGGCCGGCCGGACACCATATATTTT. Its protein product is CASSPRRGRPDTIYF.